A single sample gave rise to the 25 T cell receptor beta chains below, sequenced in a study of blood T cell repertoires in COVID-19. Sequenced by immunoSEQ multiplex PCR; TCRdb stores in-frame clones only, minus some. The table has 35,000 to 55,000 clones, about four fifths seen once; the top ten hold more than 4%. Sample: peripheral blood. Receptors originate from a woman in her 70s with acute or convalescent COVID-19.

The chain combines TRBV6-1 with TRBJ2-1, with TRBD1 identical over 10 bases. The trim removed 3 bases at V and 7 bases at J, leaving 6 bases unmatched. This CDR3 spans 15 amino acids. Germline CDR1 MNHNS, CDR2 SASEGT. DNA for the CDR3: TGTGCCAGCAGTGAGAGACAGGGGGCAAGGAATGAGCAGTTCTTC. Translation: CASSERQGARNEQFF.

J is TRBJ2-7 and V is TRBV24-1; 9 bases map to TRBD1. CDR1 is KGHDR, CDR2 SFDVKD, per germline. The CDR3 has 15 amino acids. Trimming removed 5 bases from V and 0 bases from J; junction bases left unmatched: 4. CDR3 DNA sequence: TGTGCCACCAGTGGAGGGACAGGGAGCTCCTACGAGCAGTACTTC. This codes for CATSGGTGSSYEQYF.

The V call is TRBV6-2 or TRBV6-3, the J call TRBJ2-6; tentative D call: TRBD2 (7 bases). Trimming left V 6 bases short and J 4 bases short, with 16 bases between. This CDR3 is built from 16 residues. Germline CDR1 MNHEY, CDR2 SVGEGT. For the CDR3, the DNA is TGTGCCAGCAGCCCTTTGGGAGGGGGAGGGGCCAACGTCCTGACTTTC. Encoded protein: CASSPLGGGGANVLTF.

The V and J genes are TRBV2 and TRBJ2-3; 11 positions match TRBD1. Germline CDR1 is SNHLY and CDR2 is FYNNEI. This CDR3 is 14 amino acids long. Trimming took 8 bases from V and 2 from J; bases not matched to a gene: 3. Written as DNA, the CDR3 is TGTGCCAGCCGGGACAGGGGGTCCACAGATACGCAGTATTTT. Amino acids: CASRDRGSTDTQYF.

This chain connects TRBV28 to TRBJ1-3; TRBD1 aligns across 8 bases. Germline V gives CDR1 MDHEN, CDR2 SYDVKM. V shed 6 bases and J 3 bases; nucleotides not matched to a gene: 10. The length of the CDR3 is 16 residues. The CDR3 loop reads CASSPAQGVVGNTIYF. In nucleotides, the CDR3 is TGTGCCAGCAGCCCTGCACAGGGGGTAGTTGGAAACACCATATATTTT.

The V call is TRBV9, the J call TRBJ2-7; 7 bases align to TRBD2. With 4 bases clipped from V and 3 bases from J, the junction kept 4 bases outside the gene matches. In germline, CDR1 is SGDLS, CDR2 YYNGEE. The CDR3 totals 13 residues. The CDR3 DNA follows: TGTGCCAGCAGCCTCAGCGGGAACTACGAGCAGTACTTC. It specifies CASSLSGNYEQYF.

This chain uses TRBV19 with TRBJ1-2; TRBD1 matches at 9 bases. From germline, CDR1 is LNHDA and CDR2 SQIVND (reference sequence). This CDR3 region has 14 residues. The ends lost 7 bases at V and 4 bases at J; junction bases unmatched: 7. CDR3 bases: TGTGCCAGTAATACAGGGGGCGCGGGCTATGGCTACACCTTC. Its protein is CASNTGGAGYGYTF.

V and J are TRBV9 and TRBJ1-5, with D maybe TRBD1 (6 bases). The V gene lost 3 bases and the J gene lost 5 bases, with 12 bases spanning the gap. CDR3 size: 14 residues. The germline gives CDR1 SGDLS, CDR2 YYNGEE. CDR3 DNA sequence: TGTGCCAGCAGCGAACAGGGTTCACATCAGCCCCAGCATTTT. It codes for CASSEQGSHQPQHF.

The genes are TRBV5-4 and TRBJ1-2, with 7 bases identical to TRBD1. Germline V gene sequence: CDR1 SGHNT, CDR2 YYREEE (reference sequence). The length of the CDR3 is 18 residues. Trimming cost V 3 bases and J 2 bases; bases outside gene matches: 16. The CDR3 bases are TGTGCCAGCAGCTCGGACCGACAGGGTCCTGGGGTAAACTATGGCTACACCTTC. Translation gives CASSSDRQGPGVNYGYTF.

This clone occurred a few times. The rearrangement uses TRBV2 and TRBJ1-1; 8 positions agree with TRBD1. Germline-derived CDR1 and CDR2 are SNHLY and FYNNEI. CDR3 length: 15 amino acids. The V and J ends lost 11 bases and 0 bases, in that order; junction bases with no gene match: 11. The CDR3 DNA is TGTGCCTTACAAGGGGCAGGGGGCGTGAACACTGAAGCTTTCTTT. Its protein is CALQGAGGVNTEAFF.

The chain couples TRBV24-1 to TRBJ2-1, with D perhaps TRBD2 (5 bases). V was cut by 4 bases and J by 7 bases, with 10 bases left in between. Germline CDR1 and CDR2: KGHDR and SFDVKD. The CDR3 spans 13 residues. The CDR3: CATSDGVPNEQFF. The CDR3, as DNA: TGTGCCACCAGTGACGGGGTCCCAAATGAGCAGTTCTTC.

The CDR3 here is CASRARVNEKLFF. CDR3 sequence (DNA): TGTGCCAGTAGAGCAAGAGTTAATGAAAAACTGTTTTTT. The chain combines TRBV19 with TRBJ1-4; D not certain. V lost 6 bases, J lost 4 bases, and 9 bases lay in between. The CDR3 covers 13 residues. Germline V lookup: CDR1 LNHDA, CDR2 SQIVND (reference sequence).

The gene calls are TRBV5-8 and TRBJ1-5; D is possibly TRBD1 (5 bases). V lost 4 bases and J 3 bases, leaving 14 bases between the germline ends. The CDR3 loop spans 15 amino acids. The germline V gene encodes CDR1 SGHTS and CDR2 YDEGEE. The CDR3 spells CASSRDDRLNQPQHF. In nucleotides, the CDR3 is TGTGCCAGCAGCAGAGACGACAGACTCAATCAGCCCCAGCATTTT.

In DNA form, the CDR3 reads TGTGCCAGCAGTGAACGTGGGCCCCCGAACACCGGGGAGCTGTTTTTT. Translating it yields CASSERGPPNTGELFF. The chain employs TRBV6-1 and TRBJ2-2; no clear D. V was trimmed by 2 bases and J by 0 bases, leaving 10 bases between them. Germline CDR1 is MNHNS and CDR2 is SASEGT. The CDR3 runs to 16 residues.

The V call is TRBV11-3, the J call TRBJ2-3, with D perhaps matching TRBD2 (6 bases). The CDR3 loop spans 13 amino acids. From germline, CDR1 is SGHNT and CDR2 YENEEA. V shed 3 bases and J shed 11 bases, with 15 bases lying between them. CDR3 bases: TGTGCCAGCAGCTTGACCAGCGGAGGGAAGCAGTATTTT. Translating it yields CASSLTSGGKQYF.

V gene TRBV19 combines with J gene TRBJ2-1; D may be TRBD2 (6 bases). Deletions cut 3 bases from V and 6 bases from J, with 18 bases between. The CDR3 consists of 16 residues. The V gene's germline CDR1 is LNHDA and CDR2 SQIVND (reference sequence). CDR3 loop: CASSMGGRDSLNEQFF. In nucleotides, the CDR3 is TGTGCCAGTAGTATGGGAGGTAGGGACTCCCTCAATGAGCAGTTCTTC.

The count of this clone is one. The chain joins TRBV24-1 to TRBJ2-1; D is possibly TRBD1 (5 bases). Trimming removed 4 bases from V and 11 bases from J, with 11 bases in between. CDR3 length: 12 residues. The germline V gene has CDR1 KGHDR and CDR2 SFDVKD. This chain's CDR3 is CATSELNRKQFF. For the CDR3, the DNA is TGTGCCACCAGTGAACTGAACAGGAAGCAGTTCTTC.

The J gene is TRBJ2-7, the V gene TRBV29-1, with a possible D match to TRBD2 (5 bases). Per the germline V gene, CDR1 is SQVTM and CDR2 is ANQGSEA. The germline V and J ends were trimmed by 5 bases and 3 bases, with 17 bases remaining between them. The CDR3 consists of 14 residues. CDR3 DNA sequence: TGCAGCGTTCGGCGTGGAGGTTCAGGCTACGAGCAGTACTTC. Its translation is CSVRRGGSGYEQYF.

The rearrangement links TRBV20-1 to TRBJ1-2; 9 bases align to TRBD1. The CDR3 runs to 14 residues. Germline assignment: CDR1 DFQATT and CDR2 SNEGSKA (reference sequence). Germline trimming cut 3 bases from V and 2 bases from J; bases unmatched to any gene: 4. The CDR3 reads CSASAGQGNYGYTF. The CDR3 nucleotides are TGCAGTGCTAGTGCCGGACAGGGGAACTATGGCTACACCTTC.

This clone has more than one count but fewer than ten. This chain connects TRBV14 to TRBJ2-1; 12 nucleotides match TRBD2. The germline CDR1 and CDR2 sequences are SGHDN and FVKESK. The CDR3 length is 20 residues. V lost 0 bases, J lost 9 bases, and 18 bases stayed unmatched. In DNA form, the CDR3 reads TGTGCCAGCAGCCAAGATTTAGGACTAGCGGGGACCGGCGAACGGGGTGAGCAGTTCTTC. This sequence encodes CASSQDLGLAGTGERGEQFF.

The chain uses TRBV5-1 and TRBJ1-2; 9 bases map to TRBD1. Germline CDR1 and CDR2: SGHRS and YFSETQ. The trim removed 6 bases at V and 3 bases at J, leaving 6 bases unmatched. This CDR3 region has 14 residues. The CDR3 here is CASKGQGSDYGYTF. The CDR3 DNA follows: TGCGCCAGCAAGGGACAGGGATCTGACTATGGCTACACCTTC.

V and J are TRBV5-5 and TRBJ2-5; 8 positions agree with TRBD1. CDR1 and CDR2 from the germline V gene are SGHKS and YYEKEE (reference sequence). V trimming: 4 bases; J trimming: 2 bases; junction bases outside the gene matches: 4. The length of the CDR3 is 14 residues. The DNA for the CDR3 is TGTGCCAGCAGCATCGGGACAGGTCAAGAGACCCAGTACTTC. Protein sequence: CASSIGTGQETQYF.

The CDR3: CASSSGTSWGKQYF. CDR3 DNA sequence: TGTGCCAGCAGCTCGGGGACTAGCTGGGGGAAGCAGTACTTC. The V and J genes are TRBV7-9 and TRBJ2-7; 9 nucleotides match TRBD2. V shed 4 bases and J 8 bases; nucleotides not matched to a gene: 9. CDR3 size: 14 residues. The germline CDR1 and CDR2 sequences are SEHNR and FQNEAQ (reference sequence).

This clone has only one observation. V usage is TRBV21-1 and J usage is TRBJ1-3. TRBV21-1 is a listed pseudogene. The CDR3 length is 14 residues. The CDR3 spells CASSSCSSGNTIYF. The CDR3, as DNA: TGTGCCAGCAGCTCCTGTAGTTCTGGAAACACCATATATTTT.

In this sample, this clone turned up a few times. The rearrangement links TRBV21-1 to TRBJ1-3. TRBV21-1 is tagged as a pseudogene. This CDR3 is built from 17 residues. Here the CDR3 reads CASSKALREHTGNTIYF. CDR3 nucleotides: TGTGCCAGCAGCAAAGCGCTAAGGGAGCATACTGGAAACACCATATATTTT.